Below are 29 T cell receptor beta chains sequenced from a single sample in a study of OX40 agonist ivuxolimab in advanced cancers. Repertoires were generated with immunoSEQ multiplex PCR, while TCRdb's copy carries only in-frame clones and drops some. Of around 94,000 clones detected, 87% appear once; the ten largest clones hold over 0.3%. The sequencing used CD4+ or CD8+ T cells sorted from blood, collected in a trial of the OX40 agonist ivuxolimab. All receptors derive from an adult with an advanced solid tumor such as melanoma, head and neck, liver or kidney cancer.

This clone was recorded only once. J is TRBJ2-7 and V is TRBV19; 9 nucleotides match TRBD1. With 6 bases clipped from V and 4 bases from J, the junction kept 10 bases outside the gene matches. Germline V gene lookup returns CDR1 LNHDA and CDR2 SQIVND (reference sequence). The CDR3 is 15 amino acids. In DNA, the CDR3 is TGTGCCAGTAGGCGAAACACAGGGGGCGGGTACGAGCAGTACTTC. Translated, it gives CASRRNTGGGYEQYF.

This rearrangement joins TRBV2 to TRBJ1-1; D remains ambiguous. Germline CDR1 reads SNHLY; CDR2 reads FYNNEI. Trimming shortened V by 3 bases and J by 2 bases, and 7 bases separated the two germline ends. The CDR3 consists of 13 residues. In DNA, the CDR3 is TGTGCCAGCAGTGACTTATTAAACACTGAAGCTTTCTTT. Residues: CASSDLLNTEAFF.

The gene calls are TRBV7-8 and TRBJ1-5; D ambiguous. CDR1 and CDR2 from the germline V gene are SGHVS and FQNEAQ. Trimming stripped 1 base from V and 1 base from J, with 8 bases between. This CDR3 has 15 amino acids. For the CDR3, the DNA is TGTGCCAGCAGCTTAGTATCTGGGAGCAATCAGCCCCAGCATTTT. This encodes CASSLVSGSNQPQHF. Based on the CDR3 plus reference TRBV7-8 and TRBJ1-5, the full variable domain is GAGVSQSPRYKVAKRGQDVALRCDPISGHVSLFWYQQALGQGPEFLTYFQNEAQLDKSGLPSDRFFAERPEGSVSTLKIQRTQQEDSAVYLCASSLVSGSNQPQHFGDGTRLSIL.

This clone was observed a handful of times. J is TRBJ2-3 and V is TRBV4-3, with D maybe TRBD2 (5 bases). CDR3 size: 13 residues. Germline CDR1 is LGHNA and CDR2 is YSLEER. V was shortened by 1 base and J by 10 bases, with 12 bases between the two germline ends. This CDR3 reads CASSQGPGISQYF. CDR3 DNA sequence: TGCGCCAGCAGCCAAGGGCCCGGGATCTCGCAGTATTTT.

The V gene is TRBV7-6, the J gene TRBJ2-2; D not certain. Trimming cost V 1 base and J 0 bases, with 6 bases left between them. The germline gives CDR1 SGHVS, CDR2 FNYEAQ. The CDR3 loop spans 15 amino acids. This CDR3 reads CASSLGYSNTGELFF. The CDR3 DNA sequence: TGTGCCAGCAGCTTAGGGTACTCGAACACCGGGGAGCTGTTTTTT.

This chain uses TRBV6-1 with TRBJ2-5; tentatively, D is TRBD1 or TRBD2 (5 bases each). The J call may be in error: the DNA end matches TRBJ2-7 better. Per germline, CDR1 MNHNS and CDR2 SASEGT. The CDR3 has 17 residues. CDR3 protein: CASSELLGTGVGYEQYF. The CDR3 coding sequence is TGTGCCAGCAGTGAGCTGCTCGGGACCGGGGTGGGTTACGAGCAGTACTTC.

This sequence joins TRBV19 and TRBJ2-6; possible D gene TRBD1, 6 bases. V was shortened by 6 bases and J by 8 bases, with 14 bases between the two germline ends. The CDR3 spans 14 residues. Germline lookup yields CDR1 LNHDA and CDR2 SQIVND (reference sequence). The CDR3 DNA reads as TGTGCCAGTAGCGAACGCAGGGGAACCAACGTCCTGACTTTC. This codes for CASSERRGTNVLTF.

V and J are TRBV5-1 and TRBJ1-2, with TRBD1 identical over 11 bases. The ends lost 3 bases at V and 8 bases at J; junction bases unmatched: 12. This CDR3 region has 16 residues. Germline CDR1 and CDR2: SGHRS and YFSETQ. This CDR3 reads CASSSSLDRGLRGYTF. CDR3 DNA sequence: TGCGCCAGCAGCTCCTCACTGGACAGGGGGCTTCGAGGCTACACCTTC.

CDR3 loop: CASSLGQGGEQYF. DNA for the CDR3: TGCGCCAGCAGCTTAGGACAGGGGGGAGAGCAGTACTTC. This chain connects TRBV5-1 to TRBJ2-7; 10 bases map to TRBD1. The CDR3 contains 13 residues. Germline CDR1 is SGHRS and CDR2 is YFSETQ. The V segment lost 2 bases and the J segment 7 bases; nucleotides outside the gene matches: 3.

The chain links TRBV27 to TRBJ1-2, with D tentatively TRBD1 (5 bases). Deletions cut 2 bases from V and 3 bases from J, with 7 bases between. Germline CDR1 MNHEY, CDR2 SMNVEV (reference sequence). The CDR3 consists of 13 residues. The CDR3 bases are TGTGCCAGCAGTTTAGGGGCCCACTATGGCTACACCTTC. Translation gives CASSLGAHYGYTF.

The CDR3 DNA reads as TGTGCCAGCAGACTTGACTACGAGCAGTACTTC. Its protein is CASRLDYEQYF. V gene TRBV6-6 combines with J gene TRBJ2-7, with D uncertain. CDR3 size: 11 residues. CDR1 is MNHNY and CDR2 is SVGAGI in the germline V gene (reference sequence). The V gene lost 6 bases and the J gene lost 3 bases, with 6 bases spanning the gap.

The genes are TRBV11-3 and TRBJ2-3; possibly TRBD2 for D (6 bases). V was trimmed by 1 base and J by 5 bases, leaving 10 bases between them. Germline V gene lookup returns CDR1 SGHNT and CDR2 YENEEA. This CDR3 comprises 14 residues. The CDR3 DNA is TGTGCCAGCAGCTTAGTGGGGGGAGGAGATACGCAGTATTTT. It encodes CASSLVGGGDTQYF.

V gene TRBV5-1 combines with J gene TRBJ2-3; 11 bases line up with TRBD2. The CDR3 loop spans 18 amino acids. The germline V gene encodes CDR1 SGHRS and CDR2 YFSETQ. J was trimmed by 0 bases and V by 0 bases; bases with no gene match: 6. This CDR3 is CASSLGLAGPTSTDTQYF. CDR3 DNA: TGCGCCAGCAGCTTGGGACTAGCGGGGCCCACTAGCACAGATACGCAGTATTTT.

Of note for this clone: The sample contains more than one DNA sequence encoding this CDR3. This chain links TRBV20-1 with TRBJ2-5; perhaps TRBD2 as D (5 bases). This CDR3 has 10 amino acids. Trimming took off 6 bases at V and 5 bases at J, with 7 bases between the two ends. CDR1 is DFQATT and CDR2 is SNEGSKA in the germline V gene (reference sequence). CDR3 DNA: TGCAGTGCACTAGGGGAGACCCAGTACTTC. It codes for CSALGETQYF.

The chain joins TRBV7-8 to TRBJ2-6, with D possibly matching TRBD1 (6 bases). Per the germline V gene, CDR1 is SGHVS and CDR2 is FQNEAQ. V lost 7 bases and J 1 base, leaving 17 bases between the germline ends. The CDR3 length is 17 residues. For the CDR3, the DNA is TGTGCCAGCACCCCCGGGACAAGAACTTCTGGGGCCAACGTCCTGACTTTC. This translates into CASTPGTRTSGANVLTF.

This sequence joins TRBV2 and TRBJ2-5; D gene unclear. The CDR3 runs to 16 residues. The germline gives CDR1 SNHLY, CDR2 FYNNEI. Trimming left V 6 bases short and J 0 bases short, with 17 bases between. The CDR3 DNA follows: TGTGCCAGCAGCCGAATTTTGGGCATCTACCAAGAGACCCAGTACTTC. As protein: CASSRILGIYQETQYF.

The chain is built from TRBV9 and TRBJ2-3, with 9 bases matching TRBD2. CDR3 length equals 17 residues. J lost 0 bases, V lost 2 bases, and 7 bases had no gene match. Germline V lookup: CDR1 SGDLS, CDR2 YYNGEE. CDR3 region: CASSVRRGGPSTDTQYF. DNA for the CDR3: TGTGCCAGCAGCGTTAGGCGGGGGGGCCCAAGCACAGATACGCAGTATTTT.

This chain links TRBV30 with TRBJ1-2; D gene ambiguous. Trimming removed 0 bases from V and 8 bases from J, with 16 bases in between. The CDR3 is 14 amino acids. CDR1 GTSNPN and CDR2 SVGIG come from the germline V gene (reference sequence). The CDR3 reads CAWSVQGVVGGYTF. The CDR3, as DNA: TGTGCCTGGAGTGTTCAAGGTGTGGTGGGAGGCTACACCTTC.

The chain employs TRBV11-2 and TRBJ2-5; TRBD2 is a possible D gene (6 bases). The J call may be mistaken, given a closer DNA end match to TRBJ2-7. This CDR3 has 14 residues. Germline CDR1 reads SGHAT; CDR2 reads FQNNGV. The CDR3 here is CASSSAEGNYEQYF. As DNA, the CDR3 is TGTGCCAGCAGCTCGGCGGAGGGGAACTACGAGCAGTACTTC.

The chain uses TRBV11-2 and TRBJ2-1; unclear D gene. Trimming took off 5 bases at V and 4 bases at J, with 9 bases between the two ends. This CDR3 is built from 13 residues. Germline V gene data show CDR1 as SGHAT and CDR2 as FQNNGV. The CDR3 DNA follows: TGTGCCAGCAGCCCGTTTGCGTACAATGAGCAGTTCTTC. Translating it yields CASSPFAYNEQFF.

The CDR3 DNA follows: TGTGCCAGTAGTGGGACAGGGGGCTATCAGCCCCAGCATTTT. Residues: CASSGTGGYQPQHF. The J gene is TRBJ1-5, the V gene TRBV19; 12 bases are shared with TRBD1. This CDR3 comprises 14 residues. V shed 5 bases, J shed 5 bases, and the junction held 1 base outside the gene matches. Germline V gene lookup returns CDR1 LNHDA and CDR2 SQIVND (reference sequence).

This clone came up once. J is TRBJ2-2 and V is TRBV11-3; D is perhaps TRBD1 (5 bases). The CDR3 loop spans 14 amino acids. CDR1 SGHNT and CDR2 YENEEA come from the germline V gene. V lost 4 bases and J lost 1, with 7 bases in between. The CDR3, as DNA: TGTGCCAGCAGCTACGACAGGAACACCGGGGAGCTGTTTTTT. Protein: CASSYDRNTGELFF.

The genes are TRBV5-4 and TRBJ2-1; 7 nucleotides match TRBD1. Per the germline V gene, CDR1 is SGHNT and CDR2 is YYREEE (reference sequence). The CDR3 extends over 14 amino acids. Trimming took 0 bases from V and 9 from J; bases not matched to a gene: 6. DNA for the CDR3: TGTGCCAGCAGCTTGGCAGGGGGAAAGTTTGAGCAGTTCTTC. Amino acid sequence: CASSLAGGKFEQFF.

In its sample, this clone was seen a few times. The chain couples TRBV4-1 to TRBJ1-6; a weak D match, TRBD1 (5 bases). Trimming removed 4 bases at V and 15 bases at J, with 16 bases between. The CDR3 contains 13 residues. Germline-derived CDR1 and CDR2 are MGHRA and YSYEKL. The CDR3 reads CASSPTTAPLLHF. Here the CDR3 DNA reads TGCGCCAGCAGCCCCACGACAGCGCCTCTCCTCCACTTT.

The rearrangement joins TRBV28 to TRBJ1-4, with TRBD1 matching 9 bases. V gave up 8 bases and J gave up 7 bases; unmatched junction bases: 8. The CDR3 runs 14 residues. Looked up from germline, CDR1 is MDHEN and CDR2 is SYDVKM. CDR3 in DNA: TGTGCCAGCGATCCGGGACAGGGCGGTGAAAAACTGTTTTTT. Its protein product is CASDPGQGGEKLFF.

The rearrangement links TRBV5-1 to TRBJ2-7; TRBD1 matches at 7 bases. V lost 1 base and J lost 1; bases outside the gene matches: 2. CDR3 length: 14 amino acids. Germline V gene lookup returns CDR1 SGHRS and CDR2 YFSETQ. Here the CDR3 DNA reads TGCGCCAGCAGCTTGTCGGGACAGTCCTACGAGCAGTACTTC. This translates into CASSLSGQSYEQYF.

This sequence joins TRBV29-1 and TRBJ2-7, with 9 bases lining up with TRBD1. This CDR3 region has 13 residues. J was trimmed by 3 bases and V by 4 bases; bases with no gene match: 4. From germline, CDR1 is SQVTM and CDR2 ANQGSEA. Here the CDR3 reads CSVGGQGIYEQYF. The CDR3 nucleotides read TGCAGCGTTGGAGGACAGGGGATCTACGAGCAGTACTTC.

V usage is TRBV29-1 and J usage is TRBJ1-3; D not certain. V was pared by 4 bases and J by 1 base, with 11 bases between. This CDR3 is 14 amino acids long. Germline CDR1 reads SQVTM; CDR2 reads ANQGSEA. In DNA form, the CDR3 reads TGCAGCGTTGCAACATCTATATCTGGAAACACCATATATTTT. This sequence encodes CSVATSISGNTIYF. Looking up the rest from reference TRBV29-1 and TRBJ1-3 gives the full variable domain: SAVISQKPSRDICQRGTSLTIQCQVDSQVTMMFWYRQQPGQSLTLIATANQGSEATYESGFVIDKFPISRPNLTFSTLTVSNMSPEDSSIYLCSVATSISGNTIYFGEGSWLTVV.

The J gene is TRBJ2-7, the V gene TRBV14; 7 positions agree with TRBD1. CDR1 SGHDN and CDR2 FVKESK come from the germline V gene. The CDR3 covers 13 residues. Germline trimming cut 6 bases from V and 1 base from J; bases unmatched to any gene: 3. The CDR3 reads CASSRQGSYEQYF. The CDR3, as DNA: TGTGCCAGCAGTCGACAGGGTTCCTACGAGCAGTACTTC.